The 10 T cell receptor beta chains in this list originate from one sample, sequenced in a study of cytomegalovirus exposure and HLA in healthy donors. Researchers ran the PCR with 60 Vbeta and 13 Jbeta primers. Assay: immunoSEQ multiplex PCR; the TCRdb copy retains only in-frame clones and omits some. The sample records about 92,000 clones, over 75% being singletons. The sample consisted of PBMCs. The receptors stem from a girl aged 2 to 10 in good health and CMV-seropositive.

This clone was counted a few times. The chain recombines TRBV30 with TRBJ2-7; 10 bases align to TRBD1. Trimming took 2 bases from V and 7 from J; bases not matched to a gene: 8. Germline V gene sequence: CDR1 GTSNPN, CDR2 SVGIG (reference sequence). CDR3 length: 14 amino acids. The CDR3 DNA sequence: TGTGCCTGGAGTCCGGGGACAGGGGTCGGGGAGCAGTACTTC. Amino acid sequence: CAWSPGTGVGEQYF.

The chain recombines TRBV4-2 with TRBJ2-7, with 10 bases fitting TRBD2. The J segment lost 3 bases and the V segment lost 4 bases, leaving 6 bases of the junction unmatched. This CDR3 region has 15 residues. Germline V gene lookup returns CDR1 LGHNA and CDR2 YNFKEQ. CDR3 region: CASSLPGLAHYEQYF. The DNA of the CDR3 is TGTGCCAGCAGCCTACCGGGACTAGCGCACTACGAGCAGTACTTC.

This clone turned up a few times. The chain has TRBV28 and TRBJ1-4, with a possible D match to TRBD1 (5 bases). The CDR3 is 12 residues long. Trimming took off 5 bases at V and 10 bases at J, with 11 bases between the two ends. Germline values: CDR1 MDHEN, CDR2 SYDVKM. CDR3 coding DNA: TGTGCCAGCAGTCCCCCCGGGGGAAAACTGTTTTTT. Translation gives CASSPPGGKLFF.

The sample holds one count of this clone. V usage is TRBV15 and J usage is TRBJ2-5; D call uncertain. The ends were cut back, 3 bases at V and 3 bases at J, with 14 bases in the middle. Per the germline V gene, CDR1 is LNHNV and CDR2 is YYDKDF (reference sequence). This CDR3 comprises 15 residues. The CDR3 DNA reads TGTGCCACCAGCAGCAATCGAAAACGGGAAGAGACCCAGTACTTC. It translates to CATSSNRKREETQYF. The entire variable domain, with the rest obtained from reference TRBV15 and TRBJ2-5, is as follows: DAMVIQNPRYQVTQFGKPVTLSCSQTLNHNVMYWYQQKSSQAPKLLFHYYDKDFNNEADTPDNFQSRRPNTSFCFLDIRSPGLGDTAMYLCATSSNRKREETQYFGPGTRLLVL.

CDR3 loop: CASSQGGQPHNEQFF. CDR3 DNA sequence: TGTGCCAGCAGTCAGGGGGGACAGCCCCACAATGAGCAGTTCTTC. V usage is TRBV6-5 and J usage is TRBJ2-1; TRBD1 might be the D (7 bases). V was cut by 5 bases and J by 5 bases, with 16 bases left in between. Germline CDR1 MNHEY, CDR2 SVGAGI. The CDR3 totals 15 residues.

The chain joins TRBV9 to TRBJ2-1; weak D call: TRBD2 (6 bases). Trimming took off 2 bases at V and 4 bases at J, with 13 bases between the two ends. The CDR3 has 15 residues. CDR1 SGDLS and CDR2 YYNGEE come from the germline V gene. The CDR3 nucleotides are TGTGCCAGCAGCGTCGGGGACTCTCTTTACAATGAGCAGTTCTTC. Amino acid sequence: CASSVGDSLYNEQFF.

The genes are TRBV21-1 and TRBJ2-5; whether TRBD1, the table's D call, matches the DNA was not checked. TRBV21-1 is a recognized pseudogene. This CDR3 is 14 amino acids long. In DNA, the CDR3 is TGTGCCAGCAGCAAAAGGTCTCCGCAGGTATTCCAGTACTTC. Translation gives CASSKRSPQVFQYF.

The genes are TRBV28 and TRBJ1-2; 7 bases are shared with TRBD1. Germline CDR1 and CDR2: MDHEN and SYDVKM. With 3 bases clipped from V and 6 bases from J, the junction kept 13 bases outside the gene matches. This CDR3 has 16 residues. CDR3 region: CASSLYRPGQPHGYTF. CDR3 in DNA: TGTGCCAGCAGTTTGTACCGGCCGGGACAGCCGCATGGCTACACCTTC.

This chain connects TRBV27 to TRBJ2-1; D might be TRBD2 (6 bases). V was trimmed by 3 bases and J by 4 bases, leaving 10 bases between them. Germline values: CDR1 MNHEY, CDR2 SMNVEV (reference sequence). This CDR3 has 14 amino acids. CDR3 nucleotides: TGTGCCAGCAGTTTGGGTAGCGGTTACAATGAGCAGTTCTTC. It yields the protein CASSLGSGYNEQFF.

The chain recombines TRBV7-9 with TRBJ2-7; TRBD2 matches 11 bases. In germline, CDR1 is SEHNR, CDR2 FQNEAQ (reference sequence). There are 15 residues in the CDR3. The J segment lost 2 bases and the V segment lost 5 bases, leaving 5 bases of the junction unmatched. CDR3 sequence reads: CASSTGLAGAYEQYF. CDR3 bases: TGTGCCAGCAGCACCGGACTAGCGGGCGCCTACGAGCAGTACTTC.